The present T cell receptor (beta chain) was sequenced within a study of blood T cell repertoires in COVID-19. Using immunoSEQ multiplex PCR, the repertoire was profiled, and TCRdb retains in-frame clones only, with some absent. The repertoire has approximately 180,000 clones, about 90% of them found once; the top ten carry roughly 2.5%. This CDR3 has 14 residues. Germline loops: CDR1 SGHAT, CDR2 FQNNGV. V trimming: 3 bases; J trimming: 4 bases; junction bases outside the gene matches: 2. The chain joins TRBV11-2 to TRBJ2-1, with 8 bases lining up with TRBD1. Sequenced input: peripheral blood. The TCR comes from a man aged 40-55 years with active or convalescent COVID-19. The CDR3: CASSFRDRYNEQFF. The CDR3 coding sequence is TGTGCCAGCAGCTTCCGGGACAGGTACAATGAGCAGTTCTTC.